This note documents a single T cell receptor (beta chain) sequence. This specimen comes from a study of blood T cell repertoires in COVID-19. Overall study: Collection of acute and convalescent COVID-19 samples took place in the United States, Italy and Spain.

Original methodology: For nucleated cells, counts were estimated from reference gene primer amplification. Using immunoSEQ multiplex PCR, the repertoire was profiled, and TCRdb retains in-frame clones only, with some absent. V and J calls and clone size are given by that table; D and trimming were obtained from the DNA. The sample comprises 70,000 or so clones, roughly 77% of which are singletons, and 8% to 10% rests with the top ten. The source is a human donor in a cohort sampled during active COVID-19. The sample taken for sequencing was peripheral blood.

The CDR3, as DNA: TGTGCCAGCAGTGAAGGCACATACACCGGGGAGCTGTTTTTT. This gives the protein CASSEGTYTGELFF. The chain combines TRBV2 with TRBJ2-2; no reliable D call. This CDR3 region has 14 residues. CDR1 SNHLY and CDR2 FYNNEI come from the germline V gene. V lost 1 base and J lost 3, with 6 bases in between.